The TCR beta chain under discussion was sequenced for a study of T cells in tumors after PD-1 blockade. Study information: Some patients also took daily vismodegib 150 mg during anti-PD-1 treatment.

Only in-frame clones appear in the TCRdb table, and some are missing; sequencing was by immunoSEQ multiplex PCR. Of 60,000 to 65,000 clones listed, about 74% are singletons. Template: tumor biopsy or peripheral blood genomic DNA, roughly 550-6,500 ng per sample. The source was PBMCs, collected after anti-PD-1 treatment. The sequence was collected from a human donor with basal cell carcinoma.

The CDR3 spells CASSPHGSNTEAFF. The CDR3 region has the DNA TGTGCCAGCAGCCCGCACGGGTCGAACACTGAAGCTTTCTTT. The genes are TRBV3-1 (or the pseudogene TRBV3-2) and TRBJ1-1; no clear D. Germline CDR1 is LGHDT and CDR2 is YNNKEL (reference sequence). The germline V and J ends were trimmed by 4 bases and 1 base, with 10 bases remaining between them. The CDR3 spans 14 residues.